Listed below are T cell receptor beta chains from one sample, sequenced in a study of blood T cells in healthy people across ages. Via MiXCR, TCRdb re-called the 5' RACE reads, giving one row per CDR3 protein. The repertoire holds roughly 800,000 distinct CDR3 sequences, 58% seen once, with 20% to 25% in the top ten. Sequences were obtained from blood. All receptors derive from a man younger than 45 in good health. The CDR3 runs from the conserved cysteine through the conserved F or W. Fields, in order: V gene, clone size, J gene, CDR3 length, D gene, CDR3 DNA, CDR3 protein. A D gene is named only where the DNA matches it firmly. Size tells how often a clone was seen (once, few, many) or the class of an expanded clone, and some rows leave it out.

>TRBV6-1|NA|TRBJ2-5|18|NA
TGTGCCAGCCGGGGCGCACCGGGGAAAGGGCAACGGGAAGAGACCCAGTACTTC
CASRGAPGKGQREETQYF
>TRBV3-1|few|TRBJ2-2|14|TRBD2
TGTGCCAGCAGGACTAGCGGCGACACCGGGGAGCTGTTTTTT
CASRTSGDTGELFF
>TRBV24-1|NA|TRBJ1-1|16|TRBD1
TGTGCCACCAGTGTCCGGGACAGTCTTCAGAACACTGAAGCTTTCTTT
CATSVRDSLQNTEAFF
>TRBV6-6|NA|TRBJ2-3|15|NA
TGTGCCAGCAGTTCCAGGGAAAAGGGCACAGATACGCAGTATTTT
CASSSREKGTDTQYF
>TRBV28|NA|TRBJ2-7|14|NA
TGTGCCAGCAGTGTCTACAGGGACTCCTACGAGCAGTACTTC
CASSVYRDSYEQYF
>TRBV20-1|few|TRBJ2-7|11|NA
TGCAGTGCTTCCCGGGCCTACGAGCAGTACTTC
CSASRAYEQYF
>TRBV20-1|once|TRBJ2-1|12|TRBD1
TGCAGTGACAGGGGGCTTTACAATGAGCAGTTCTTC
CSDRGLYNEQFF
>TRBV7-9|few|TRBJ2-2|15|TRBD1
TGTGCCAGCAGCTTGACAGGGGAGAACACCGGGGAGCTGTTTTTT
CASSLTGENTGELFF
>TRBV20-1|NA|TRBJ2-5|14|TRBD2
TGCAGTGCCCCGGGACTAGCAGTTCAAGAGACCCAGTACTTC
CSAPGLAVQETQYF
>TRBV7-3|NA|TRBJ2-7|13|NA
TGTGCCAGCAGCTTAGCACAGAGCTACGAGCAGTACTTC
CASSLAQSYEQYF
>TRBV29-1|once|TRBJ1-1|13|NA
TGCAGCGTTGGCCTCGGACAGCGTACTGAAGCTTTCTTT
CSVGLGQRTEAFF
>TRBV28|few|TRBJ2-7|15|TRBD1
TGTGCCAGCACCGGACAGGCCCTAAGCTCCTACGAGCAGTACTTC
CASTGQALSSYEQYF
>TRBV12-3/TRBV12-4|NA|TRBJ2-5|12|NA
TGTGCCAGCCGGGACTTCGGGGAGACCCAGTACTTC
CASRDFGETQYF
>TRBV4-1|NA|TRBJ2-5|12|NA
TGCGCCAGCAGCCAAGATACAAAGACCCAGTACTTC
CASSQDTKTQYF
>TRBV27|NA|TRBJ2-1|11|NA
TGTGCCAGCAGTTTCGGACTAGAGCAGTTCTTC
CASSFGLEQFF
>TRBV7-2|NA|TRBJ2-1|15|TRBD2
TGTGCCAGCAGCTTCACTAGCGGAGATGGCAATGAGCGGTTCTTC
CASSFTSGDGNERFF
>TRBV5-8|NA|TRBJ1-5|15|NA
TGTGCCAGCAGCCGGGAGATCGGGGGTAATCAGCCCCAGCATTTT
CASSREIGGNQPQHF
>TRBV11-2|few|TRBJ2-1|17|TRBD2
TGTGCCAGCAGCCCTACGAGGCTAGCGGGATTAAGAAATGAGCAGTTCTTC
CASSPTRLAGLRNEQFF
>TRBV28|few|TRBJ2-7|14|NA
TGTGCCAGCAGAAGTCAGGGGACCTCCTACGAGCAGTACTTC
CASRSQGTSYEQYF
>TRBV7-2|NA|TRBJ1-1|12|NA
TGCGTTCTGGGGGGTCTGAACACTGAAGCTTTCTTT
CVLGGLNTEAFF
>TRBV5-6|few|TRBJ2-1|12|TRBD1
TGTGCCAGCCACTTCCCGACAGGGGAAAAGTTCTTC
CASHFPTGEKFF
>TRBV20-1|few|TRBJ2-3|12|TRBD1
TGCAGTGCCCGCAAGACAGGGGATACGCAGTATTTT
CSARKTGDTQYF
>TRBV10-3|NA|TRBJ2-3|18|NA
TGTGCCATCAGTGAGCCGCGCGAACTAGGGGGTAGCACAGATACGCAGTATTTT
CAISEPRELGGSTDTQYF
>TRBV20-1|NA|TRBJ2-7|16|TRBD2
TGCAGTGCTAGAGATGAAGGCGGGAGGGCCCCCTACGAGCAGTACTTC
CSARDEGGRAPYEQYF
>TRBV7-9|NA|TRBJ2-7|14|NA
TGTGCCAGCAAGCGACTAGACGGTCCCTACGAGCAGTACTTC
CASKRLDGPYEQYF
>TRBV29-1|NA|TRBJ2-7|13|NA
TGCAGCGTTGAGGGGGGCTCGGATGCCGAGCAGTACTTC
CSVEGGSDAEQYF
>TRBV7-2|NA|TRBJ2-5|17|TRBD2
TGTGCCAGCAGCTCCGGCGGGACTAGCGGGTACCAAGAGACCCAGTACTTC
CASSSGGTSGYQETQYF
>TRBV6-6|few|TRBJ2-5|12|NA
TGTGCCAGCACGTTAGAGCAAGAGACCCAGTACTTC
CASTLEQETQYF
>TRBV7-2|NA|TRBJ1-2|14|NA
TGTGCCAGCAGCTTAGGTTCAGCTAACTATGGCTACACCTTC
CASSLGSANYGYTF
>TRBV13|NA|TRBJ1-6|14|NA
TGTGCCAGCAGCTTGCAACAGAGGAATTCACCCCTCCACTTT
CASSLQQRNSPLHF
>TRBV4-3|NA|TRBJ2-3|16|TRBD1
TGCGCCAGCAGCCAAGTTTGGACAGGGGGTAGCGATACGCAGTATTTT
CASSQVWTGGSDTQYF
>TRBV2|NA|TRBJ2-1|11|TRBD1
TGTGCCAGGGGGGGACAGGGTGAGCAGTTCTTC
CARGGQGEQFF
>TRBV7-2|NA|TRBJ1-1|16|TRBD1
TGTGCCAGCAGCTTAGCTGGGGACAGGGGTTTTACTGAAGCTTTCTTT
CASSLAGDRGFTEAFF
>TRBV4-2|NA|TRBJ2-7|16|TRBD2
TGTGCCAGCAGCCAAGCCGGGACTAGCGGGCAGTACGAGCAGTACTTC
CASSQAGTSGQYEQYF
>TRBV6-2/TRBV6-3|NA|TRBJ2-7|15|TRBD2
TGTGCCAGCAGTTACTCGAGGCTAGCGGGCTACGAGCAGTACTTC
CASSYSRLAGYEQYF
>TRBV6-5|NA|TRBJ2-5|15|NA
TGTGCCAGCAGTTACTCGGGCGGGGTCAGCAAGACCCAGTACTTC
CASSYSGGVSKTQYF
>TRBV2|NA|TRBJ1-5|15|TRBD1
TGTGCCAGCAGCCCTGGTGGAGGGGGCTCTCAGCCCCAGCATTTT
CASSPGGGGSQPQHF
>TRBV10-3|few|TRBJ1-6|13|NA
TGTGCCATCACCGGCCAGAATAATTCACCCCTCCACTTT
CAITGQNNSPLHF
>TRBV2|NA|TRBJ2-7|12|NA
TGTGCCAGCAGTACCGGGGTCCACGAGCAGTACTTC
CASSTGVHEQYF
>TRBV7-3|NA|TRBJ2-5|13|NA
TGTGCCAGCAGCCTAACTAGGAGGGAGACCCAGTACTTC
CASSLTRRETQYF
>TRBV20-1|few|TRBJ2-5|16|TRBD2
TGCAGTGCTAGACCCATTATGGCGGGGGTTTATCAGACCCAGTACTTC
CSARPIMAGVYQTQYF
>TRBV3-1|NA|TRBJ1-5|13|NA
TGTGCCACCTCAAACCTGGGCAATCAGCCCCAGCATTTT
CATSNLGNQPQHF
>TRBV12-3/TRBV12-4|NA|TRBJ1-5|14|TRBD1
TGTGCCAGCAGTAGGGGACAGGAAGGTCAGCCCCAGCATTTT
CASSRGQEGQPQHF
>TRBV14|few|TRBJ2-1|16|TRBD2
TGTGCCAGCAGCATACTCTACCCGGGACTAGCGGGGGGGCAGTTCTTC
CASSILYPGLAGGQFF
>TRBV7-2|NA|TRBJ2-4|13|NA
TGTGCCAGCAGCTTAGATACTAGTGGGAGGCAGTACTTC
CASSLDTSGRQYF
>TRBV30|once|TRBJ2-3|13|NA
TGTGCCTCAGTTATCCCGGGGCCGGATACGCAGTATTTT
CASVIPGPDTQYF
>TRBV7-2|few|TRBJ2-5|16|NA
TGTGCCAGCAGCCTCTCAACGGGGGCCGGGCAAGAGACCCAGTACTTC
CASSLSTGAGQETQYF